This T cell receptor (beta chain) was captured in a study of shared clonotypes between healthy human individuals. General study results and limits: In having few donors, the study represented limited genetic and exposure-history diversity. Of the naive CD4 clonotypes, around 5% were shared across a handful of donors.

J lost 2 bases, V lost 5 bases, and 7 bases had no gene match. Germline CDR1 SGHTA, CDR2 FQGNSA. CDR3 length: 16 residues. Deep was the level at which the assay was run. TCRdb keeps only in-frame clones here, not all; method: immunoSEQ multiplex PCR. There are about 1 million clones in the sample; about three quarters occur only once, and 1.4% to 1.5% lies in the top ten. Note on this clone: Antigen unknown.

The TCR originated in a man aged 18-30 years in good health. This chain uses TRBV7-2 with TRBJ2-1; TRBD1 aligns across 9 bases. Sequenced material: memory CD4+ T cells sorted from blood. Subset defined: CD45RA-negative fraction. The DNA for the CDR3 is TGTGCCAGCAGCCCAGGACAGGGGCTAACCTACAATGAGCAGTTCTTC. Encoded protein: CASSPGQGLTYNEQFF.